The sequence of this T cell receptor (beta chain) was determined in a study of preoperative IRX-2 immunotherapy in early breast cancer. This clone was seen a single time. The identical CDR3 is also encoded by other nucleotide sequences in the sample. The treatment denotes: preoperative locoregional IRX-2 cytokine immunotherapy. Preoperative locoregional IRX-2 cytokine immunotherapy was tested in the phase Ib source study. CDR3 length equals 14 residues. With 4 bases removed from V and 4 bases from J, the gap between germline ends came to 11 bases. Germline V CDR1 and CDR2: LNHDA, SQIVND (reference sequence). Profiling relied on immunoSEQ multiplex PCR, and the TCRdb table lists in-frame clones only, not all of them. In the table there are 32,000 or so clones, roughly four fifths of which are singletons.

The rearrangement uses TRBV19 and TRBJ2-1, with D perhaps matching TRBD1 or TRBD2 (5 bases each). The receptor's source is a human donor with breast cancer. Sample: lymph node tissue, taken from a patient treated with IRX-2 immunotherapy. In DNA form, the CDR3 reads TGTGCCAGTAGTAGGCAGGGACCGTACAATGAGCAGTTCTTC. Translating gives CASSRQGPYNEQFF. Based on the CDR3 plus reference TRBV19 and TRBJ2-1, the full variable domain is DGGITQSPKYLFRKEGQNVTLSCEQNLNHDAMYWYRQDPGQGLRLIYYSQIVNDFQKGDIAEGYSVSREKKESFPLTVTSAQKNPTAFYLCASSRQGPYNEQFFGPGTRLTVL.